This T cell receptor beta chain was retrieved from a study of control samples from healthy donors and cancer patients. Some clones are missing from TCRdb's copy, which holds only in-frame ones; the method was immunoSEQ multiplex PCR. The top ten hold roughly 2.8% of the sample, which has about 120,000 clones, around 87% seen once. The CDR3 runs 13 residues. Trimming shortened V by 4 bases and J by 8 bases, and 9 bases separated the two germline ends. This clone was seen only once. V and J are TRBV12-3 or TRBV12-4 and TRBJ1-6; D remains unclear. The receptor comes from a man aged 55-75 years in good health. Material: blood. The CDR3 region is CASSSGGYSPLHF. CDR3 sequence (DNA): TGTGCCAGCAGTTCAGGCGGTTATTCACCCCTCCACTTT.